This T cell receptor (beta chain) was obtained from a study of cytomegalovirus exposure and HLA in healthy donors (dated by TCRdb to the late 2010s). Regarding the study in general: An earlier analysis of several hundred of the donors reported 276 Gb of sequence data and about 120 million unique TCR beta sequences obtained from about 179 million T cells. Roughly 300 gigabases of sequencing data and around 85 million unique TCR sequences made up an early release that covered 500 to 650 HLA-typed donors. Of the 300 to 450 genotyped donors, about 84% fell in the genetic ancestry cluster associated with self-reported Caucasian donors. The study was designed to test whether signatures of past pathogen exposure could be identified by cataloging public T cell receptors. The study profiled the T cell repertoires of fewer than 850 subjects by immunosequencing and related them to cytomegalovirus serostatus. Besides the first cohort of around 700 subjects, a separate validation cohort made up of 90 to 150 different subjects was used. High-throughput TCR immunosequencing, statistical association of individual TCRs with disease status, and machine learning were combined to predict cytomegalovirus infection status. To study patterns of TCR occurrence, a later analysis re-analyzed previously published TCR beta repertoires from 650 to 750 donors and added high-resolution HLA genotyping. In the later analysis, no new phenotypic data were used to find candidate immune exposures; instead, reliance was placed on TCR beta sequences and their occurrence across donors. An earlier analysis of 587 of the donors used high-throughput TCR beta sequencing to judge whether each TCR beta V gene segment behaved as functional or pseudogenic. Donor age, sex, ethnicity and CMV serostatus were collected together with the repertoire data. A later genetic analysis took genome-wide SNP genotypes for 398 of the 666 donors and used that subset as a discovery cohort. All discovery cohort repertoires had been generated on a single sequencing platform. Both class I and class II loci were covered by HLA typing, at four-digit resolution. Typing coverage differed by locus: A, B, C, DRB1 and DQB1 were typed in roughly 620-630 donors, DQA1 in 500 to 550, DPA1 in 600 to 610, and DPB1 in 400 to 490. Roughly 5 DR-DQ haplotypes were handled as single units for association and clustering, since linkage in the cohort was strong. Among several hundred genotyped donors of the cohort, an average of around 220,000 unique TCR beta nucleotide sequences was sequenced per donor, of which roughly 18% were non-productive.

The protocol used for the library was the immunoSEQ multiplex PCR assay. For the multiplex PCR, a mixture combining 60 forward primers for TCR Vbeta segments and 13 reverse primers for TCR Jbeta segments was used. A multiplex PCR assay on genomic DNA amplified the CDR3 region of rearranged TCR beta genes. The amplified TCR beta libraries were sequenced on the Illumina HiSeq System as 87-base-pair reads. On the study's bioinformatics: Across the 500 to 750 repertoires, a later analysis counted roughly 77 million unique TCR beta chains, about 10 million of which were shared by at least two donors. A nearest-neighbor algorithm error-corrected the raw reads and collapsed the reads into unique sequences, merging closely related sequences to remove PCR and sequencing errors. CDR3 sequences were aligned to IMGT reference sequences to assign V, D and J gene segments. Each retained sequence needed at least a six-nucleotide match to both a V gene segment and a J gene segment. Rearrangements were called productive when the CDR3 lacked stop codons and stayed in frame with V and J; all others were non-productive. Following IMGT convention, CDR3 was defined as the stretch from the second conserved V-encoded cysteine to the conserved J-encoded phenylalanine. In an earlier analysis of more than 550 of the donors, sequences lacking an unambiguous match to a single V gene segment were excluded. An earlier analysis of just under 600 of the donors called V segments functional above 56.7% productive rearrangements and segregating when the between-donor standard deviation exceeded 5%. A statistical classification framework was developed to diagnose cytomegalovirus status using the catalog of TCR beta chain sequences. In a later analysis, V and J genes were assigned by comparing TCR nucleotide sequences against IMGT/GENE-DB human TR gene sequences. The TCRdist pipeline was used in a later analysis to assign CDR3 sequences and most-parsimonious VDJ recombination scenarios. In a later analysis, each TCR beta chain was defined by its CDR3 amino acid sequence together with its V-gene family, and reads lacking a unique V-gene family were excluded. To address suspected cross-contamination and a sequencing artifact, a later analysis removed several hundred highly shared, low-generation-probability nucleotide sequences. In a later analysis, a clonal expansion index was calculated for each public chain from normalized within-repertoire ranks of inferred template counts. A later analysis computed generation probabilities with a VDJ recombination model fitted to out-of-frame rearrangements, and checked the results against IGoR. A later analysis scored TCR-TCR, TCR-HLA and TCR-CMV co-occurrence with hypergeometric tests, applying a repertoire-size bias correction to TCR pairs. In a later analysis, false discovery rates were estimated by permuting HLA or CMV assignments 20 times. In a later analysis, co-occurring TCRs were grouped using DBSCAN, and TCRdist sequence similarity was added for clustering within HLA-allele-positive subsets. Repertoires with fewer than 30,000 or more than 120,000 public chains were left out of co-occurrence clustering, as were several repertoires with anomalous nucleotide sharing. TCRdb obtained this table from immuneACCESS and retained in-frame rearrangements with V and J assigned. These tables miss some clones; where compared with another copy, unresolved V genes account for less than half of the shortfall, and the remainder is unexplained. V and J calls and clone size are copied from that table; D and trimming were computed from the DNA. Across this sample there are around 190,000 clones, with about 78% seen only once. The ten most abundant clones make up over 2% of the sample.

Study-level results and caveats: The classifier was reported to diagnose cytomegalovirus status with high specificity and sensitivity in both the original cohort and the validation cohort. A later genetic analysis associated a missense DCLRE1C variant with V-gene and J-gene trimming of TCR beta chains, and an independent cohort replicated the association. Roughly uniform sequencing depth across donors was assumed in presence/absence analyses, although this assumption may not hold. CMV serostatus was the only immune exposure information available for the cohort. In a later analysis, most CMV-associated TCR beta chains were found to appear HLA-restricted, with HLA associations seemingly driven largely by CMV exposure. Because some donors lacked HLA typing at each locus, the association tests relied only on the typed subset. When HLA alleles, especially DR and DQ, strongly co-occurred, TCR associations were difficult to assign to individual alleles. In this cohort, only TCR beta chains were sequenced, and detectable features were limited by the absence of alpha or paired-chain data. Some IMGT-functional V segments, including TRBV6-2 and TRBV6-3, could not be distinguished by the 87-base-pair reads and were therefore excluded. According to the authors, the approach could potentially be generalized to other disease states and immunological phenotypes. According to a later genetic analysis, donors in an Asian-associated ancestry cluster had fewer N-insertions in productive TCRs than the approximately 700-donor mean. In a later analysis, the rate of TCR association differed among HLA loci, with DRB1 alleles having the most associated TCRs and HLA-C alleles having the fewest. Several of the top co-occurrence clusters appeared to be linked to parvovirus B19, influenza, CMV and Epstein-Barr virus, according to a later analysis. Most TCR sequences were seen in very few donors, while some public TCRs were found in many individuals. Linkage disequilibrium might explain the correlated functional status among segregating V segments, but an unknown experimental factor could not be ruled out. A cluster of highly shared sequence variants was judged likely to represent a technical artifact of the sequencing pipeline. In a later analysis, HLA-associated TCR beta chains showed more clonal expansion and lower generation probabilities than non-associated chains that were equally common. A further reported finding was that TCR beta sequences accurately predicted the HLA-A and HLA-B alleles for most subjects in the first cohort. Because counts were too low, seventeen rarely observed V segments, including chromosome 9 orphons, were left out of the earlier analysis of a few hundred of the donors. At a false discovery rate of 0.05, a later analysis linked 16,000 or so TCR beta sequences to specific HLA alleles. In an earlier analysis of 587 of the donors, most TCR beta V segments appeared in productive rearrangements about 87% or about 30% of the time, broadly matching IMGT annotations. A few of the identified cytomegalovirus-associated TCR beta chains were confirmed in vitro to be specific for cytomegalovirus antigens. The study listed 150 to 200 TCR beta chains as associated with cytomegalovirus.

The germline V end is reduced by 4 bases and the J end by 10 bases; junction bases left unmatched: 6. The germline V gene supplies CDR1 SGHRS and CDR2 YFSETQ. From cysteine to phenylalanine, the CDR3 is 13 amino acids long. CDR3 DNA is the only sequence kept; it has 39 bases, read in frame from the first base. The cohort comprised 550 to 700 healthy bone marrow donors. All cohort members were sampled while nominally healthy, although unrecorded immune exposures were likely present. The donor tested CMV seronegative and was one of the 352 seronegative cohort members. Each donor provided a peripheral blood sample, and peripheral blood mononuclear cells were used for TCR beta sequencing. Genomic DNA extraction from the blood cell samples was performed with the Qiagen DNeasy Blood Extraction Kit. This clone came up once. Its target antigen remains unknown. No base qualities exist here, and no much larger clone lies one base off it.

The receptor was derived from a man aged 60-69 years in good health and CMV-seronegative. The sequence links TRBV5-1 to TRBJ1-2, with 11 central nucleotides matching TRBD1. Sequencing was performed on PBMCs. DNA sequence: TGCGCCAGCAGCCCGGGACAGGGGGGAAACTACACCTTC. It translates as CASSPGQGGNYTF. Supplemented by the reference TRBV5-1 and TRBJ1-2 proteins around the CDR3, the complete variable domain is KAGVTQTPRYLIKTRGQQVTLSCSPISGHRSVSWYQQTPGQGLQFLFEYFSETQRNKGNFPGRFSGRQFSNSRSEMNVSTLELGDSALYLCASSPGQGGNYTFGSGTRLTVV.